The text below deals with one T cell receptor beta chain. As yet, its antigen is unknown. The data were obtained in a study of T cell repertoires in cytomegalovirus infection. CDR3 length: 15 amino acids. CDR1 and CDR2 from the germline V gene are SGHTA and FQGNSA. Trimming stripped 3 bases from V and 4 bases from J, with 10 bases between. From the reads, TCRdb called clonotypes with MiXCR, one entry per CDR3 protein. The data contain around 500,000 distinct CDR3 sequences, approximately 46% of them singletons. The genes are TRBV7-2 and TRBJ2-6; D is unclear. The source material was cultured PBMCs, sampled from culture after CMV antigen stimulation. The source of this sequence is a human donor in good health (CMV status not recorded). Some clones in this sample may be carry-over from other donors' samples. CDR3 bases: TGTGCCAGCAGCTTTCGGGTTTCCGGGGCCAACGTCCTGACTTTC. Protein product: CASSFRVSGANVLTF.